A selection of T cell receptor beta chains follows, all from one sample in a study of beta chain features in type 1 diabetes. Only in-frame clones appear in the TCRdb table, and some are missing; sequencing was by immunoSEQ multiplex PCR. The sample records a few hundred thousand clones, about 14% being singletons. The source material was naive CD4+ T cells from blood. Source of these receptors: a woman aged 18-29 years in good health. Each CDR3 is given with its conserved first and last residue. Fields, in order: J gene, clone size, V gene, D gene, CDR3 DNA, CDR3 protein. A D gene is named only where the DNA matches it firmly. Not every row has a clone size; where given, it reads once, few, many or a size class.

>TRBJ1-5|few|TRBV5-6|TRBD1
TGTGCCAGCAGCCTCCGGGACAGGGGTCCTCAGCCCCAGCATTTT
CASSLRDRGPQPQHF
>TRBJ2-7|NA|TRBV14|NA
TGTGCCAGCAGCCCCCTCAATCCGGGAAGTGGCGAGCAGTACTTC
CASSPLNPGSGEQYF
>TRBJ2-7|few|TRBV13|NA
TGTGCCAGCAGCTCCTCCTACGAGCAGTACTTC
CASSSSYEQYF
>TRBJ1-2|NA|TRBV5-4|TRBD1
TGTGCCAGCAGCCCCGACAGGGCTAACTATGGCTACACCTTC
CASSPDRANYGYTF
>TRBJ1-4|few|TRBV30|NA
TGTGCCTGGAGTTTGACGGGGAGGGAAAAACTGTTTTTT
CAWSLTGREKLFF
>TRBJ1-1|few|TRBV9|TRBD1
TGTGCCAGCAGCGCGTACAGGGGGCCCGGCACTGAAGCTTTCTTT
CASSAYRGPGTEAFF
>TRBJ2-3|few|TRBV4-1|TRBD2
TGCGCCAGCAGCCAATCCACTAGCGGGATCAGGGATACGCAGTATTTT
CASSQSTSGIRDTQYF
>TRBJ1-1|few|TRBV29-1|NA
TGCAGCGTCTACAGGGTTATGAACACTGAAGCTTTCTTT
CSVYRVMNTEAFF
>TRBJ2-3|NA|TRBV5-6|TRBD2
TGTGCCAGCAGCTTGTTTAGCGGGCCGACGGGTACGCAGTATTTT
CASSLFSGPTGTQYF
>TRBJ1-5|few|TRBV30|NA
TGTGCCTGGGGGGGCAGGGAATTGCAGCCCCAGCATTTT
CAWGGRELQPQHF
>TRBJ2-5|few|TRBV30|NA
TGTGCCGGATCCAGGGCAGGCCTACAAGAGACCCAGTACTTC
CAGSRAGLQETQYF
>TRBJ1-2|few|TRBV7-9|TRBD1
TGTGCCAGCAGCTACGGCGACAGGGGGCACGGTGGCTACACCTTC
CASSYGDRGHGGYTF
>TRBJ2-5|few|TRBV18|NA
TGTGCCAGCTCACCCCAGGGTGTTGGGGGCATGGAGACCCAGTACTTC
CASSPQGVGGMETQYF
>TRBJ2-7|few|TRBV18|NA
TGTGCCAGCTCACCGGGACTTCCCTACGAGCAGTACTTC
CASSPGLPYEQYF
>TRBJ2-7|NA|TRBV7-2|TRBD2
TGTGCCAGCAGCCAGGTTTCTAGCGGCTCCTACGAGCAGTACTTC
CASSQVSSGSYEQYF
>TRBJ1-3|NA|TRBV5-4|TRBD1
TGTGCCAGCAGCAGAGACAGGGGCTCTGGAAACACCATATATTTT
CASSRDRGSGNTIYF
>TRBJ1-5|NA|TRBV30|TRBD1
TGTGCCTGGAGCCTGGGGACAGGCCGGGCTCAGCCCCAGCATTTT
CAWSLGTGRAQPQHF
>TRBJ1-1|few|TRBV5-1|NA
TGCGCCAGCAGCTTGTTGGGGGGAGTTGACACTGAAGCTTTCTTT
CASSLLGGVDTEAFF
>TRBJ2-3|few|TRBV7-6|NA
TGTGCCAGCAGCTTAGATCGTCGCACAGATACGCAGTATTTT
CASSLDRRTDTQYF
>TRBJ2-3|few|TRBV5-1|TRBD2
TGCGCCAGCAGCTTGTCTGCGGGAGGGCCCACAGATACGCAGTATTTT
CASSLSAGGPTDTQYF
>TRBJ1-5|NA|TRBV27|TRBD1
TGTGCCAGCAGTAGTAGACAGGGGCTTCGGCAGCCCCAGCATTTT
CASSSRQGLRQPQHF
>TRBJ2-7|few|TRBV6-1|TRBD2
TGTGCCAGCAGTGAACAGCGGGGGCCCTACGAGCAGTACTTC
CASSEQRGPYEQYF
>TRBJ1-1|few|TRBV29-1|TRBD1
TGCAGCTTCTCGCACAGGGGGACGAACACTGAAGCTTTCTTT
CSFSHRGTNTEAFF
>TRBJ2-5|NA|TRBV29-1|TRBD2
TGCAGCGCTCCGGAACCGGGACTAGGAGGGGAGACCCAGTACTTC
CSAPEPGLGGETQYF
>TRBJ2-7|NA|TRBV28|TRBD1
TGTGCCAGCAGTTTCCCCGGGACAGGGACCTACGAGCAGTACTTC
CASSFPGTGTYEQYF
>TRBJ2-1|few|TRBV18|TRBD1
TGTGCCAGCTCACCATCGACAGGGATGAGCCTCTACAATGAGCAGTTCTTC
CASSPSTGMSLYNEQFF
>TRBJ2-5|few|TRBV5-6|TRBD2
TGTGCCAGCAGCTGGAAAAGCGGGATAAGGTCAGAGACCCAGTACTTC
CASSWKSGIRSETQYF
>TRBJ1-1|few|TRBV15|NA
TGTGCCACCAGCAGAGACAGGGGGAACACTGAAGCTTTCTTT
CATSRDRGNTEAFF
>TRBJ2-7|few|TRBV5-1|NA
TGCGCCAGCAGCTTGGACGGTTTCTACGAGCAGTACTTC
CASSLDGFYEQYF
>TRBJ1-5|few|TRBV6-5|NA
TGTGCCAGCAGTTACTCAACGGGGCCCCAGCATTTT
CASSYSTGPQHF
>TRBJ1-1|NA|TRBV29-1|TRBD1
TGCAGCGTTGACACAGGGGGGAACACTGAAGCTTTCTTT
CSVDTGGNTEAFF
>TRBJ2-2|NA|TRBV29-1|TRBD2
TGCAGCGGATTATCCGGGACTAGATCGGACACCGGGGAGCTGTTTTTT
CSGLSGTRSDTGELFF
>TRBJ1-1|NA|TRBV18|NA
TGTGCCAGCTCACCACAGGGGTCGCGGACTGAAGCTTTCTTT
CASSPQGSRTEAFF
>TRBJ2-3|NA|TRBV29-1|TRBD2
TGCAGCGCCGACCTGGTAGCGGGAGGGCCGACAGATACGCAGTATTTT
CSADLVAGGPTDTQYF
>TRBJ2-3|NA|TRBV13|NA
TGTGCCAGCAGCTTGGACGGTCCGAGGGAGGCAGGGAAGTATTTT
CASSLDGPREAGKYF
>TRBJ2-7|few|TRBV5-4|TRBD2
TGTGCCAGCAGCTTCCCAGCGGGAGAAGGCGAGCAGTACTTC
CASSFPAGEGEQYF
>TRBJ2-3|few|TRBV5-1|NA
TGCGCCAGCAGGAGCCGCGCCCCTAGCACAGATACGCAGTATTTT
CASRSRAPSTDTQYF
>TRBJ1-5|few|TRBV6-5|TRBD1
TGTGCCAGCAGTTACAGGGGGCATGGTCAGCCCCAGCATTTT
CASSYRGHGQPQHF
>TRBJ2-2|few|TRBV30|TRBD2
TGTGCCTCATTTAGCGGGAGGGCAGGGAACACCGGGGAGCTGTTTTTT
CASFSGRAGNTGELFF
>TRBJ2-1|NA|TRBV4-3|NA
TGCGCCAGCAGCCAAGAGGTAGACTGGAATGAGCAGTTCTTC
CASSQEVDWNEQFF
>TRBJ1-2|few|TRBV30|NA
TGCGCCCGGACACATTCTAACTATGGCTACACCTTC
CARTHSNYGYTF
>TRBJ2-5|NA|TRBV2|NA
TGTGCCAGCCAACATATGGGAGGCGAGACCCAGTACTTC
CASQHMGGETQYF
>TRBJ2-7|few|TRBV6-4|TRBD2
TGTGCCAGCAGCGTGAGCGGGAGCTCCTACGAGCAGTACTTC
CASSVSGSSYEQYF
>TRBJ1-2|NA|TRBV18|NA
TGTGCCACCTCGGTGGCACAGGCCCATGGCTACACCTTC
CATSVAQAHGYTF
>TRBJ2-7|few|TRBV15|NA
TGTGCCACCAGCCTCGATCGGGCCTACGAGCAGTACTTC
CATSLDRAYEQYF
>TRBJ2-5|few|TRBV2|TRBD2
TGTGCCAGCGGTAGCGGGAGGCAAGAGACCCAGTACTTC
CASGSGRQETQYF
>TRBJ2-1|few|TRBV7-8|TRBD1
TGTGCCAGCAGCTTAGTCGAGGGGGCGGAAAATGAGCAGTTCTTC
CASSLVEGAENEQFF
>TRBJ2-5|NA|TRBV30|NA
TGTGCCTGGAGTGTAGGGGCTGGGGGGTACGAGACCCAGTACTTC
CAWSVGAGGYETQYF
>TRBJ1-5|few|TRBV5-4|TRBD1
TGTGCCAGCAGCGTCGACAGGGGTCGGCCCCAGCATTTT
CASSVDRGRPQHF
>TRBJ1-2|NA|TRBV6-1|TRBD1
TGTGCCATCTCTGGACAGGGCAGGGACACCTTC
CAISGQGRDTF
>TRBJ2-7|few|TRBV7-8|NA
TGTGCCAGCAAGTCGGCGGACGAGCAGTACTTC
CASKSADEQYF
>TRBJ1-2|few|TRBV18|TRBD1
TGTGCCAGCTCCCCTGGAGCCGGGACAGGTGGCTACACCTTC
CASSPGAGTGGYTF
>TRBJ2-1|few|TRBV27|TRBD2
TGTGCCAGCAGTTCCGGGAGGGCCGGGAATGAGCAGTTCTTC
CASSSGRAGNEQFF
>TRBJ2-5|few|TRBV5-1|NA
TGCGCCAGCAGGAGGATTGGTTCCCAAGAGACCCAGTACTTC
CASRRIGSQETQYF
>TRBJ2-4|few|TRBV27|NA
TGTGCCAGCAGCCTCTCGAGGGTAGCCAAAAACATTCAGTACTTC
CASSLSRVAKNIQYF
>TRBJ1-1|once|TRBV2|TRBD1
TGTGCCAGCAGTGCGGGACAGGGTAACACTGAAGCTTTCTTT
CASSAGQGNTEAFF
>TRBJ2-7|NA|TRBV2|TRBD1
TGTGCCAGCACTGGACAGGATTTGTCCTACGAGCAGTACTTC
CASTGQDLSYEQYF